The next 20 T cell receptor beta chains were all read from a single sample in a study of CD8 T cells in ankylosing spondylitis. TCRdb reanalysed the 5' RACE reads using MiXCR and keeps one entry per CDR3 protein. The repertoire holds approximately 250,000 distinct CDR3 sequences, with roughly 32% as singletons. The specimen sequenced was blood, either unsorted or a sorted T cell fraction (not recorded which). These receptors were taken from a male donor with ankylosing spondylitis or in good health (not recorded which).

This clonotype was picked up a small number of times. The chain links TRBV10-3 to TRBJ2-2, with D perhaps being TRBD1 or TRBD2 (5 bases each). The V end was cut by 8 bases, the J end by 0 bases, with 13 bases between. Looked up from germline, CDR1 is ENHRY and CDR2 is SYGVKD. The CDR3 runs to 15 residues. The CDR3 region has the DNA TGTGCCATCGGGGGACGGACCGCGAACACCGGGGAGCTGTTTTTT. Amino acid sequence: CAIGGRTANTGELFF.

This clonotype was recorded a few times. V and J are TRBV25-1 and TRBJ1-2; 8 bases agree with TRBD1. The CDR3 contains 14 residues. Looked up from germline, CDR1 is MGHDK and CDR2 is SYGVNS. Germline trimming cut 6 bases from V and 2 bases from J; bases unmatched to any gene: 5. In DNA, the CDR3 is TGTGCCAGCAGCATGGACAGGGAGAACTATGGCTACACCTTC. Encoded protein: CASSMDRENYGYTF.

This chain connects TRBV20-1 to TRBJ2-7, with 10 bases that match TRBD2. The junction had 11 bases not matched to a gene; V was cut back by 3 bases and J by 6 bases. The CDR3 sequence is 15 residues long. CDR1 is DFQATT, CDR2 SNEGSKA, per germline (reference sequence). The CDR3 region is CSASASGGPSPEQYF. The CDR3 nucleotides read TGCAGTGCTAGCGCTAGCGGGGGCCCCTCCCCCGAGCAGTACTTC.

The sample holds one count of this clonotype. The gene calls are TRBV7-9 and TRBJ1-1; D not resolved. Between the trimmed V and J ends, which lost 6 bases and 6 bases, there was a span of 20 bases. The CDR3 has 15 amino acids. Germline CDR1 reads SEHNR; CDR2 reads FQNEAQ (reference sequence). The CDR3 nucleotides are TGTGCCAGCAGTCCCGTTTGGGCAAGGGAGGCTGAAGCTTTCTTT. Translated: CASSPVWAREAEAFF.

The J gene is TRBJ1-1, the V gene TRBV29-1; a possible D gene is TRBD1 (5 bases). The CDR3 contains 10 residues. CDR1 is SQVTM, CDR2 ANQGSEA, per germline. V was clipped by 7 bases and J by 6 bases, with 9 bases between them. The CDR3 sequence: CSGQGPEAFF. The CDR3 DNA reads TGCAGCGGCCAGGGCCCTGAAGCTTTCTTT.

V gene TRBV18 combines with J gene TRBJ2-5; D remains unclear. The CDR3 is 13 amino acids. Trimming stripped 2 bases from V and 1 base from J, with 5 bases between. Germline assignment: CDR1 KGHSH and CDR2 LQKENI. The CDR3 DNA reads as TGTGCCAGCTCACCAAACACCCAAGAGACCCAGTACTTC. This translates into CASSPNTQETQYF.

This chain joins TRBV20-1 and TRBJ1-4, with 7 bases that match TRBD1. Germline CDR1 is DFQATT and CDR2 is SNEGSKA (reference sequence). Trimming cost V 5 bases and J 1 base; bases outside gene matches: 4. The CDR3 has 14 residues. The CDR3 sequence is CSALRTGTNEKLFF. The DNA of the CDR3 is TGCAGTGCTCTTAGGACAGGAACTAATGAAAAACTGTTTTTT.

The gene calls are TRBV2 and TRBJ2-1, with a tentative D call TRBD1 (6 bases). V shed 8 bases and J shed 7 bases, with 12 bases lying between them. There are 12 residues in the CDR3. Germline V gene data show CDR1 as SNHLY and CDR2 as FYNNEI. The CDR3 DNA reads TGTGCCAGCGTTGACAGGAGGAATGAGCAGTTCTTC. Translated: CASVDRRNEQFF. Variable domain in full (rest from reference TRBV2 and TRBJ2-1): EPEVTQTPSHQVTQMGQEVILRCVPISNHLYFYWYRQILGQKVEFLVSFYNNEISEKSEIFDDQFSVERPDGSNFTLKIRSTKLEDSAMYFCASVDRRNEQFFGPGTRLTVL.

This rearrangement joins TRBV10-3 to TRBJ2-7; D gene unclear. V dropped 4 bases and J dropped 6 bases, with 13 bases sitting between them. The CDR3 runs to 13 residues. The germline gives CDR1 ENHRY, CDR2 SYGVKD. In DNA form, the CDR3 reads TGTGCCATCAGTGTTAAGTCTGGGGTCGAGCAGTACTTC. It translates to CAISVKSGVEQYF.

This clonotype was detected a few times. The rearrangement joins TRBV20-1 to TRBJ2-7; a weak D match, TRBD2 (5 bases). The CDR3 has 15 residues. Per the germline V gene, CDR1 is DFQATT and CDR2 is SNEGSKA (reference sequence). Trimming left V 1 base short and J 2 bases short, with 15 bases between. The CDR3 is CSARGRSRTPYEQYF. CDR3 in DNA: TGCAGTGCTAGAGGGAGGTCCCGTACCCCCTACGAGCAGTACTTC.

Only a few counts were recorded for this clonotype. This rearrangement joins TRBV11-2 to TRBJ1-1; D possibly corresponds to TRBD1 (5 bases). V gave up 4 bases and J gave up 1 base, with 7 bases separating them. Germline-derived CDR1 and CDR2 are SGHAT and FQNNGV. The CDR3 is 13 residues long. The CDR3 spells CASSSGQNTEAFF. The CDR3 nucleotides read TGTGCCAGCAGCTCAGGACAGAACACTGAAGCTTTCTTT.

The chain uses TRBV10-2 and TRBJ1-3; D gene ambiguous. The CDR3 runs 15 residues. The germline CDR1 and CDR2 sequences are WSHSY and SAAADI. The V gene lost 0 bases and the J gene lost 0 bases, with 6 bases spanning the gap. CDR3 bases: TGCGCCAGCAGTGAGTCTGAACACTCTGGAAACACCATATATTTT. It encodes CASSESEHSGNTIYF.

The CDR3 protein is CASSLFPSQSPLHF. CDR3 DNA: TGTGCCAGCAGTTTATTTCCGAGCCAATCACCCCTCCACTTT. V gene TRBV12-3 or TRBV12-4 combines with J gene TRBJ1-6; D remains ambiguous. This CDR3 contains 14 residues. Trimming removed 2 bases from V and 10 bases from J, with 12 bases in between.

J is TRBJ2-1 and V is TRBV7-9; D is perhaps TRBD2 (7 bases). V dropped 5 bases and J dropped 4 bases, with 21 bases sitting between them. Germline CDR1 is SEHNR and CDR2 is FQNEAQ (reference sequence). This CDR3 spans 17 amino acids. Here the CDR3 reads CASSPWLRGGLYNEQFF. The CDR3 DNA is TGTGCCAGCAGCCCCTGGTTAAGGGGGGGCCTTTACAATGAGCAGTTCTTC.

CDR3: CASSILRRELFF. The DNA for the CDR3 is TGTGCCAGCAGTATTCTTCGGCGGGAGCTGTTTTTT. V and J are TRBV12-3 or TRBV12-4 and TRBJ2-2, with D unclear. V lost 5 bases and J 9 bases, leaving 10 bases between the germline ends. The CDR3 runs to 12 residues.

Only a few counts were recorded for this clonotype. The chain combines TRBV20-1 with TRBJ2-1; D perhaps matches TRBD1 (6 bases). V lost 6 bases and J lost 8, with 11 bases in between. The CDR3 contains 11 residues. Germline CDR1 is DFQATT and CDR2 is SNEGSKA (reference sequence). CDR3 nucleotide sequence: TGCAGTGCAAGCCCAGGGGATGAGCAGTTCTTC. This translates into CSASPGDEQFF.

CDR3 protein: CASSYSRVGTQYF. The CDR3 nucleotides read TGTGCCAGCAGTTACTCGAGAGTGGGGACCCAGTACTTC. The rearrangement joins TRBV6-5 to TRBJ2-5, with unresolved D. Trimming took 0 bases from V and 7 from J, leaving 9 bases between them. The CDR3 extends over 13 amino acids. Germline lookup yields CDR1 MNHEY and CDR2 SVGAGI.

In DNA form, the CDR3 reads TGCGCCAGCAGCCAAGATGGCCTAGCGGGGGAAACGCAGTATTTT. Its protein is CASSQDGLAGETQYF. J is TRBJ2-3 and V is TRBV4-1; 10 bases align to TRBD2. The CDR3 runs to 15 residues. The V segment lost 0 bases and the J segment 9 bases; nucleotides outside the gene matches: 6. CDR1 and CDR2 from the germline V gene are MGHRA and YSYEKL.

This chain uses TRBV7-8 with TRBJ2-5, with D possibly called TRBD1 or TRBD2 (5 bases each). Germline V gene lookup returns CDR1 SGHVS and CDR2 FQNEAQ. V was cut by 5 bases and J by 5 bases, with 9 bases left in between. This CDR3 is 12 amino acids long. The CDR3 sequence is CASSGGLETQYF. The CDR3 DNA reads as TGTGCCAGCAGCGGGGGTTTGGAGACCCAGTACTTC.

The J gene is TRBJ1-5, the V gene TRBV3-1; D possibly corresponds to TRBD1 (6 bases). CDR3 length: 14 residues. V lost 2 bases to trimming and J lost 6 bases, with 11 bases between them. Germline CDR1 and CDR2: LGHDT and YNNKEL (reference sequence). The CDR3 region has the DNA TGTGCCAGCAGCCAATCAGGGGAGGGTCAGCCCCAGCATTTT. Translation: CASSQSGEGQPQHF. The complete variable domain, with remaining parts taken from reference TRBV3-1 and TRBJ1-5, reads DTAVSQTPKYLVTQMGNDKSIKCEQNLGHDTMYWYKQDSKKFLKIMFSYNNKELIINETVPNRFSPKSPDKAHLNLHINSLELGDSAVYFCASSQSGEGQPQHFGDGTRLSIL.